This TCR beta chain was retrieved from a study of blood T cell repertoires in COVID-19. Looking at the study overall: COVID-19 samples, acute and convalescent, were from the United States, Italy and Spain.

Per the study methods: How many nucleated cells were present was estimated from reference gene primer amplification. Data came from immunoSEQ multiplex PCR; TCRdb stores just in-frame clones and leaves some out. The V and J calls and clone size are taken from that table; D and trimming were inferred from the DNA. The table records 150,000 to 250,000 clones, around 90% of them present only once. The study drew participants aged about 18 to 95 years from approximately 23 US areas. Participants were placed into cohorts based on the clinical history they reported. Losses at the gene ends were 3 bases for V and 3 bases for J; bases not matched to a gene: 6. Per the germline V gene, CDR1 is LNHNV and CDR2 is YYDKDF (reference sequence). The CDR3 is 15 amino acids.

The J gene is TRBJ1-1, the V gene TRBV15; 8 nucleotides align to TRBD1. The sequence derives from a woman in her twenties or thirties who had recovered from COVID-19. The sequenced sample consisted of PBMCs or T cells enriched from blood (not recorded which). The DNA for the CDR3 is TGTGCCACCAGCAGCACAGGGGGTGGGGACACTGAAGCTTTCTTT. Protein product: CATSSTGGGDTEAFF.